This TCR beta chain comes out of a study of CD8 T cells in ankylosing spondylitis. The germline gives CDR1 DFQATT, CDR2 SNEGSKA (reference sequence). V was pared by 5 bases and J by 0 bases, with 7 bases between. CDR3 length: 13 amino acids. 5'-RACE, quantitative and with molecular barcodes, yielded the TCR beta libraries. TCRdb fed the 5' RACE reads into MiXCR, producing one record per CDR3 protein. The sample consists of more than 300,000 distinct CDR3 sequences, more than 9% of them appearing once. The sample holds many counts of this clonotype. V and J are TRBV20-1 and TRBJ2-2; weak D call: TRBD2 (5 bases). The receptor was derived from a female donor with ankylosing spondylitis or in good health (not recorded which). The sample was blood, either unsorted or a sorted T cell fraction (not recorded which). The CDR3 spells CSALATNTGELFF. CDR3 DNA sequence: TGCAGTGCTTTAGCGACGAACACCGGGGAGCTGTTTTTT.